A selection of T cell receptor beta chains follows, all from one sample in a study of T cells in Graves' hyperthyroidism and ophthalmopathy. In TCRdb, the multiplex PCR reads were re-called with MiXCR into one record per CDR3 protein. The sample has roughly 740,000 distinct CDR3 sequences, about 16% seen once. The material sequenced was blood. The receptors were gathered from a man aged 18 to 29 with Graves' hyperthyroidism. CDR3s include the opening cysteine and the closing phenylalanine or tryptophan. The D gene is left open where the match is weak. Size tells how often a clone was seen (once, few, many) or the class of an expanded clone, and some rows leave it out.

TRBJ2-3 TRBV27 few - TGTGCCAGCAGTTTGGGGCAGCCCCCCACAGATACGCAGTATTTT CASSLGQPPTDTQYF
TRBJ2-3 TRBV19 few TRBD1 TGTGCCAGTAGTTTCGCCGGGACAGGGCCTACAGATACGCAGTATTTT CASSFAGTGPTDTQYF
TRBJ1-5 TRBV28 - - TGTGCCAGCAGTTCCACGAGGAGGGGGCAGCCCCAGCATTTT CASSSTRRGQPQHF
TRBJ2-7 TRBV27 few - TGTGCCAGCAGTTTAGGATTGTGGGCCCCCTACGAGCAGTACTTC CASSLGLWAPYEQYF
TRBJ2-6 TRBV19 few TRBD1 TGTGCCAGTAGTATAGGGGTTTTGTGGACAGGCTCGTCTGGGGCCAACGTCCTGACTTTC CASSIGVLWTGSSGANVLTF
TRBJ2-2 TRBV18 many TRBD1 TGTGCCAGCTCACCAAAACCGGACAGGCCGAACACCGGGGAGCTGTTTTTT CASSPKPDRPNTGELFF
TRBJ2-1 TRBV28 few - TGTGCCAGCAACCTCAACGTGGCGGGTTTCAATGAGCAGTTCTTC CASNLNVAGFNEQFF
TRBJ2-1 TRBV2 - TRBD2 TGTGCCAGCAGGCCCGGGGGGGAGGGCCTCAATGAGCAGTTCTTC CASRPGGEGLNEQFF
TRBJ2-2 TRBV28 many - TGTGCCAGCAGGGGCGGGGCGAACACCGGGGAGCTGTTTTTT CASRGGANTGELFF
TRBJ1-5 TRBV15 few - TGTGCCACCACCGGCCCGCTAGGGCAGCTTAATCAGCCCCAGCATTTT CATTGPLGQLNQPQHF
TRBJ2-5 TRBV7-2 few TRBD1 TGTGCCAGCAGCCTCACCCCGGGACAGGGAAGAGAGACCCAGTACTTC CASSLTPGQGRETQYF
TRBJ2-7 TRBV20-1 - - TGCAGTGCTAGAATCAGCGGCAGCTCCTACGAGCAGTACTTC CSARISGSSYEQYF
TRBJ2-7 TRBV3-1 few TRBD2 TGTGCCAGCAGCCCCTCGGGAGGAGCGGGGGCCTCCTACGAGCAGTACTTC CASSPSGGAGASYEQYF
TRBJ2-2 TRBV28 many - TGTGCCAGCAGTCCGGACAGAATTAACACCGGGGAGCTGTTTTTT CASSPDRINTGELFF
TRBJ1-6 TRBV28 few - TGTGCCAGCAGTTGGACAGAGAATTCACCCCTCCACTTT CASSWTENSPLHF
TRBJ2-1 TRBV28 many - TGTGCCAGCAACGAGTTAGATGAGCAGTTCTTC CASNELDEQFF
TRBJ2-1 TRBV3-1 many - TGTGCCAGCAGCCAAGATTGGCATGAGCAGTTCTTC CASSQDWHEQFF
TRBJ2-3 TRBV12-3/TRBV12-4 few - TGTGCCAGCAGCAACAGGCGGAGGGGAAGCACAGATACGCAGTATTTT CASSNRRRGSTDTQYF
TRBJ1-1 TRBV5-1 few - TGCGCCAGCAGCTTCTGGGCGTTCCTCCTAATGAACACTGAAGCTTTCTTT CASSFWAFLLMNTEAFF
TRBJ1-5 TRBV12-3/TRBV12-4 many - TGTGCCAGCAGTTTAGGGGGGTTCAATCAGCCCCAGCATTTT CASSLGGFNQPQHF
TRBJ2-1 TRBV20-1 many TRBD2 TGCAGTGCTAGAGATTCGGCTAGCGGGAACAATGAGCAGTTCTTC CSARDSASGNNEQFF
TRBJ2-5 TRBV28 few - TGTGCCAGCAGTTCGCGAACAGCGGACTCACAAGAGACCCAGTACTTC CASSSRTADSQETQYF
TRBJ2-1 TRBV11-2 many TRBD2 TGTGCCAGCAGCTTATATCTCAGCGGGAGCTCCTACAATGAGCAGTTCTTC CASSLYLSGSSYNEQFF
TRBJ1-2 TRBV27 many - TGTGCCAGCAGACTCGACAGAAGCCCTAACTATGGCTACACCTTC CASRLDRSPNYGYTF
TRBJ2-2 TRBV3-1 - - TGTGCCAGCTACGACCGGGACAACACCGGGGAGCTGTTTTTT CASYDRDNTGELFF
TRBJ1-1 TRBV19 few TRBD1 TGTGCCAGTAGTAAACGAACCGGACAGGGGGCCACTGAAGCTTTCTTT CASSKRTGQGATEAFF
TRBJ1-1 TRBV19 few - TGTGCCAGTAGTATTCGCCGGGACCGAGATTTGAACACTGAAGCTTTCTTT CASSIRRDRDLNTEAFF
TRBJ2-7 TRBV24-1 - - TGTGCCACCAGCTTGAATACAGGGAACGAGCAGTACTTC CATSLNTGNEQYF
TRBJ2-7 TRBV11-2 many - TGTGCCAGCAGCTTAGGAGGGATGTACGAGCAGTACTTC CASSLGGMYEQYF
TRBJ2-1 TRBV7-2 - TRBD2 TGTGCCAACAGCTCCGGGGGGAATGAGCAGTTCTTC CANSSGGNEQFF
TRBJ2-7 TRBV6-2/TRBV6-3 many - TGTGCCAGCAGTTACTCGAGAGGGTCCGAGCAGTACTTC CASSYSRGSEQYF
TRBJ2-3 TRBV7-9 few TRBD2 TGTGCCAGCAGCACTAGCGGGAGAGTAGCTAGCACAGATACGCAGTATTTT CASSTSGRVASTDTQYF
TRBJ2-2 TRBV7-8 few TRBD2 TGTGCCAGCAGCCCCGGACTAGCTTCGGTCGGGGAGCTGTTTTTT CASSPGLASVGELFF
TRBJ1-5 TRBV28 many - TGTGCCAGCAGTTTTGATGTTAATCAGCCCCAGCATTTT CASSFDVNQPQHF
TRBJ2-3 TRBV3-1 many TRBD2 TGTGCCAGCAGCCAAGGACTAGCGGGAGGGGTCCCAGATACGCAGTATTTT CASSQGLAGGVPDTQYF
TRBJ2-5 TRBV6-1 - TRBD2 TGTGCCAGCAGTGAGGGACTAGCGGGAGAAGTGGACTTC CASSEGLAGEVDF
TRBJ1-5 TRBV27 few - TGTGCCAGCAGTTTACTGGGGGCTCGGCCCCAGCATTTT CASSLLGARPQHF
TRBJ1-4 TRBV12-3/TRBV12-4 - - TGTGCCAGCAGTTTCGACCGGAGGGAAAAACTGTTTTTT CASSFDRREKLFF
TRBJ1-1 TRBV29-1 - - TGCAGCGCCGCCCGGGTTGAAGCTTTCTTT CSAARVEAFF
TRBJ2-3 TRBV2 - TRBD2 TGTGCCAGCAGTCCCGCCTTAAATAGCGGGAGGTCAGATACGCAGTATTTT CASSPALNSGRSDTQYF